The 25 T cell receptor beta chains presented below share a single source sample, sequenced in a study of T cell repertoires in cytomegalovirus infection. Each CDR3 protein gets one entry after TCRdb re-called the reads with MiXCR. The sample consists of about 180,000 distinct CDR3 sequences, about 18% of them appearing once. Sequencing was done on a sample of CD8+ T cells from PBMCs. The source of these receptors is a human donor in good health (CMV status not recorded). Some clones in this sample may be carry-over from other donors' samples.

This clonotype was counted between two and nine times. This chain links TRBV5-5 with TRBJ1-5, with TRBD1 matching over 8 bases. The CDR3 sequence is 14 residues long. Germline V gives CDR1 SGHKS, CDR2 YYEKEE (reference sequence). The junction had 2 bases not matched to a gene; V was cut back by 0 bases and J by 6 bases. CDR3 amino acids: CASSLDRGFQPQHF. As DNA, the CDR3 is TGTGCCAGCAGCTTGGACAGGGGGTTTCAGCCCCAGCATTTT.

The sample holds many counts of this clonotype. The J gene is TRBJ2-2, the V gene TRBV7-8, with D possibly being TRBD1 or TRBD2 (5 bases each). V lost 1 base to trimming and J lost 3 bases, with 15 bases between them. In germline, CDR1 is SGHVS, CDR2 FQNEAQ. The CDR3 covers 17 residues. CDR3 bases: TGTGCCAGCAGCTTAGAACGGGACGGGCCCCACACCGGGGAGCTGTTTTTT. It codes for CASSLERDGPHTGELFF.

The chain combines TRBV28 with TRBJ1-2; D not resolved. The length of the CDR3 is 15 residues. Trimming took 2 bases from V and 3 from J, leaving 13 bases between them. Per germline, CDR1 MDHEN and CDR2 SYDVKM. This CDR3 reads CASSLRTLLHYGYTF. CDR3 DNA: TGTGCCAGCAGTTTAAGGACGCTATTACACTATGGCTACACCTTC.

This chain joins TRBV7-8 and TRBJ1-1; D gene ambiguous. This CDR3 region has 17 residues. Trimming stripped 6 bases from V and 4 bases from J, with 24 bases between. Per the germline V gene, CDR1 is SGHVS and CDR2 is FQNEAQ. The CDR3 coding sequence is TGTGCCAGCAGGCTGACAAGGCGGGGTATGGTGGGCACTGAAGCTTTCTTT. Translating gives CASRLTRRGMVGTEAFF.

The rearrangement uses TRBV20-1 and TRBJ2-7, with 7 bases aligning to TRBD2. The CDR3 loop spans 16 amino acids. V was clipped by 0 bases and J by 4 bases; unmatched bases: 12. Per germline, CDR1 DFQATT and CDR2 SNEGSKA (reference sequence). CDR3 protein: CSARDSFTSVTYEQYF. CDR3 in DNA: TGCAGTGCTAGAGATTCGTTCACTAGCGTTACGTACGAGCAGTACTTC.

This clonotype was counted only a few times. The chain links TRBV3-1 to TRBJ2-7, with 10 nucleotides matching TRBD2. Germline CDR1 LGHDT, CDR2 YNNKEL (reference sequence). V dropped 1 base and J dropped 5; count of bases not matched to a gene: 11. CDR3 length equals 17 residues. CDR3 coding DNA: TGTGCCAGCAGCCAAGGGGTAGCGGGGGGCCTGTTTGACGAGCAGTACTTC. Its protein is CASSQGVAGGLFDEQYF.

The chain has TRBV12-5 and TRBJ2-7, with 7 bases aligning to TRBD1. CDR3 length: 13 amino acids. CDR1 is LGHNT and CDR2 is FRNRAP in the germline V gene. V shed 2 bases and J 4 bases; nucleotides not matched to a gene: 2. This chain's CDR3 is CASGLNRGYEQYF. The DNA of the CDR3 is TGTGCTAGTGGTTTGAACAGGGGTTACGAGCAGTACTTC.

This chain uses TRBV7-9 with TRBJ1-4; D not certain. Germline V gene lookup returns CDR1 SEHNR and CDR2 FQNEAQ (reference sequence). Trimming removed 6 bases at V and 0 bases at J, with 5 bases between. This CDR3 is built from 13 residues. CDR3 region: CASRGTTNEKLFF. For the CDR3, the DNA is TGTGCCAGCAGGGGCACAACTAATGAAAAACTGTTTTTT. Full variable domain (missing parts from reference TRBV7-9 and TRBJ1-4): DTGVSQNPRHKITKRGQNVTFRCDPISEHNRLYWYRQTLGQGPEFLTYFQNEAQLEKSRLLSDRFSAERPKGSFSTLEIQRTEQGDSAMYLCASRGTTNEKLFFGSGTQLSVL.

This clonotype has a handful of counts. CDR3 DNA sequence: TGTGCCAGCAGCTTACGGGACAGGGCATCGAACACTGAAGCTTTCTTT. Translation: CASSLRDRASNTEAFF. The V and J genes are TRBV7-8 and TRBJ1-1; 9 bases map to TRBD1. With V trimmed by 2 bases and J by 1 base, 5 bases remained unmatched. This CDR3 region has 16 residues. The V gene's germline CDR1 is SGHVS and CDR2 FQNEAQ.

The table lists this clonotype with a few counts. This chain uses TRBV6-6 with TRBJ2-1; D unclear. V lost 1 base and J lost 8, with 6 bases in between. There are 12 residues in the CDR3. CDR1 and CDR2 from the germline V gene are MNHNY and SVGAGI (reference sequence). The CDR3 here is CASSYLSDEQFF. The CDR3 DNA reads TGTGCCAGCAGTTACTTAAGTGATGAGCAGTTCTTC.

The chain combines TRBV28 with TRBJ1-2, with D possibly TRBD1 on 6 matching bases. CDR1 is MDHEN and CDR2 is SYDVKM in the germline V gene. Trimming stripped 5 bases from V and 2 bases from J, with 12 bases between. This CDR3 contains 14 residues. CDR3 DNA sequence: TGTGCCAGCAGTCACGCTACAGGGAACTATGGCTACACCTTC. Translation gives CASSHATGNYGYTF.

The chain couples TRBV12-3 or TRBV12-4 to TRBJ2-1; tentative D call: TRBD1 (6 bases). The CDR3 totals 13 residues. Trimming took 7 bases from V and 5 from J, leaving 12 bases between them. The CDR3: CASTWTENNEQFF. The CDR3 DNA follows: TGTGCCAGCACCTGGACAGAAAACAATGAGCAGTTCTTC.

This clonotype showed up just a few times. This sequence joins TRBV28 and TRBJ2-7, with D unresolved. The ends were cut back, 4 bases at V and 3 bases at J, with 10 bases in the middle. The CDR3 extends over 13 amino acids. From germline, CDR1 is MDHEN and CDR2 SYDVKM. CDR3 in DNA: TGTGCCAGCAGTTCCCTTGGGGACTACGAGCAGTACTTC. Its translation: CASSSLGDYEQYF.

This clonotype was counted a few times. The chain employs TRBV6-5 and TRBJ1-2; possible D gene TRBD1, 6 bases. The CDR3 is made up of 17 amino acids. Trimming took 2 bases from V and 2 from J, leaving 18 bases between them. Germline CDR1 reads MNHEY; CDR2 reads SVGAGI. CDR3 nucleotides: TGTGCCAGCAGTTACCCCATAAGGGGGGGACCAAACTATGGCTACACCTTC. This codes for CASSYPIRGGPNYGYTF.

The chain recombines TRBV7-8 with TRBJ2-7; perhaps TRBD2 as D (7 bases). V dropped 5 bases and J dropped 3 bases, with 20 bases sitting between them. The CDR3 runs to 16 residues. The germline gives CDR1 SGHVS, CDR2 FQNEAQ. The CDR3 protein is CASSPNGGGVNYEQYF. Written as DNA, the CDR3 is TGTGCCAGCAGCCCGAATGGGGGGGGCGTAAACTACGAGCAGTACTTC.

The rearrangement joins TRBV7-2 to TRBJ2-3; 11 bases align to TRBD2. Germline CDR1 reads SGHTA; CDR2 reads FQGNSA. Trimming took 2 bases from V and 3 from J; bases not matched to a gene: 10. The length of the CDR3 is 18 residues. CDR3 region: CASSLLSAGTSGTDTQYF. CDR3 nucleotides: TGTGCCAGCAGCTTACTGTCCGCCGGGACTAGCGGAACAGATACGCAGTATTTT.

The chain employs TRBV12-5 and TRBJ1-5; 9 positions agree with TRBD1. V trimming: 6 bases; J trimming: 2 bases; junction bases outside the gene matches: 5. CDR1 is LGHNT and CDR2 is FRNRAP in the germline V gene. CDR3 length equals 15 residues. The CDR3, as DNA: TGTGCTAGTGGAAAATGGGACAGGGGCAATCAGCCCCAGCATTTT. This sequence encodes CASGKWDRGNQPQHF.

The chain has TRBV6-2 or TRBV6-3 and TRBJ2-7; TRBD1 agrees at 7 bases. The ends lost 4 bases at V and 5 bases at J; junction bases unmatched: 8. CDR3 size: 14 residues. Germline-derived CDR1 and CDR2 are MNHEY and SVGEGT. The chain's CDR3 is CASSSRGTLNEQYF. CDR3 coding DNA: TGTGCCAGCAGTTCCAGGGGGACACTCAACGAGCAGTACTTC.

This clonotype was detected a few times. The V gene is TRBV7-9, the J gene TRBJ2-7, with a weak D call TRBD2 (6 bases). Germline-derived CDR1 and CDR2 are SEHNR and FQNEAQ (reference sequence). V lost 5 bases and J 7 bases, leaving 18 bases between the germline ends. CDR3 size: 14 residues. This CDR3 reads CASSDPGEPREQYF. CDR3 in DNA: TGTGCCAGCAGCGACCCGGGGGAGCCTCGGGAGCAGTACTTC.

There are a few counts of this clonotype. In nucleotides, the CDR3 is TGTGCCAGCAGTTCCGGTAGGGGAGGCGAAAAACTGTTTTTT. Amino acid sequence: CASSSGRGGEKLFF. The chain joins TRBV28 to TRBJ1-4; a possible D gene is TRBD1 (5 bases). Germline values: CDR1 MDHEN, CDR2 SYDVKM. Trimming cost V 4 bases and J 8 bases, with 14 bases left between them. This CDR3 is built from 14 residues. Drawing the rest from reference TRBV28 and TRBJ1-4, the complete variable domain is DVKVTQSSRYLVKRTGEKVFLECVQDMDHENMFWYRQDPGLGLRLIYFSYDVKMKEKGDIPEGYSVSREKKERFSLILESASTNQTSMYLCASSSGRGGEKLFFGSGTQLSVL.

This clonotype has more than one count but fewer than ten. The rearrangement uses TRBV28 and TRBJ1-2; perhaps TRBD1 as D (5 bases). CDR3 size: 16 residues. V lost 5 bases and J 4 bases, leaving 20 bases between the germline ends. Germline lookup yields CDR1 MDHEN and CDR2 SYDVKM. In DNA form, the CDR3 reads TGTGCCAGCAGTCGGGGAGCCAGGGCGAGTAGCTATGGCTACACCTTC. Encoded protein: CASSRGARASSYGYTF.

There are a few counts of this clonotype. This chain joins TRBV5-1 and TRBJ2-7; a possible D gene is TRBD2 (6 bases). The V end was cut by 1 base, the J end by 3 bases, with 11 bases between. CDR1 and CDR2 from the germline V gene are SGHRS and YFSETQ. This CDR3 is 14 amino acids long. The CDR3 sequence is CASSLRGLSYEQYF. CDR3 DNA sequence: TGCGCCAGCAGCTTGCGGGGACTTAGCTACGAGCAGTACTTC. Drawing the rest from reference TRBV5-1 and TRBJ2-7, the complete variable domain is KAGVTQTPRYLIKTRGQQVTLSCSPISGHRSVSWYQQTPGQGLQFLFEYFSETQRNKGNFPGRFSGRQFSNSRSEMNVSTLELGDSALYLCASSLRGLSYEQYFGPGTRLTVT.

The chain is built from TRBV7-9 and TRBJ2-5; no clear D gene. Trimming pared 3 bases from V and 4 bases from J, leaving 12 bases between. From germline, CDR1 is SEHNR and CDR2 FQNEAQ (reference sequence). The CDR3 is 14 residues long. CDR3: CASSLGPARETQYF. CDR3 nucleotides: TGTGCCAGCAGCTTGGGTCCGGCCCGAGAGACCCAGTACTTC.

This clonotype was recorded a few times. The chain employs TRBV19 and TRBJ1-5; D remains ambiguous. The CDR3 spans 15 residues. Germline CDR1 reads LNHDA; CDR2 reads SQIVND (reference sequence). V lost 3 bases, J lost 3 bases, and 12 bases lay in between. The CDR3, as DNA: TGTGCCAGTAGTATCATCTCGTCCAACAATCAGCCCCAGCATTTT. Encoded protein: CASSIISSNNQPQHF.

This clonotype was detected a few times. CDR3: CASRTKGNSYNEQFF. CDR3 DNA sequence: TGTGCCAGCCGTACGAAGGGCAACTCCTACAATGAGCAGTTCTTC. V is TRBV6-6 and J is TRBJ2-1; D ambiguous. In germline, CDR1 is MNHNY, CDR2 SVGAGI (reference sequence). The CDR3 extends over 15 amino acids. Trimming took off 8 bases at V and 0 bases at J, with 14 bases between the two ends.